This T cell receptor beta chain is from a study of blood T cells in healthy people across ages. Study findings and constraints: As age increased, TCR beta diversity per million T cells fell in a roughly linear fashion.

Primed by a sample-barcoded 5' primer and a J-beta primer mix, a second PCR proceeded for about 7 to 12 cycles. Tags on each cDNA molecule came from a template-switch adaptor with 12 random nucleotides. TCRdb recomputed calls from the 5' RACE reads with MiXCR, one row per CDR3 protein. The data show hundreds of thousands of distinct CDR3 sequences, roughly 32% seen once. A word on this clonotype: Its antigen is not known.

Germline CDR1 reads MNHEY; CDR2 reads SMNVEV (reference sequence). The length of the CDR3 is 15 residues. V gave up 0 bases and J gave up 0 bases, with 8 bases separating them. This TCR derives from a woman of 80 years or more in good health. The chain employs TRBV27 and TRBJ1-2; D might be TRBD1 (5 bases). The source material was blood. DNA of the CDR3: TGTGCCAGCAGTTTATCCAGGACAACTAACTATGGCTACACCTTC. Amino acid sequence: CASSLSRTTNYGYTF.